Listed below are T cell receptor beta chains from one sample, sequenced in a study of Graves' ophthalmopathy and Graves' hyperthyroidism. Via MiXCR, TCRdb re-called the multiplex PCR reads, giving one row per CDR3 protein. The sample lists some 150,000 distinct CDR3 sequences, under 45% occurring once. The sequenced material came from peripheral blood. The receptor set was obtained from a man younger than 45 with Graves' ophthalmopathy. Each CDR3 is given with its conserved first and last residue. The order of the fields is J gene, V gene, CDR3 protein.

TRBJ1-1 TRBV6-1 CASSLLDRGLNTEAFF
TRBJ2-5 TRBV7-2 CASSLAGSGGETQYF
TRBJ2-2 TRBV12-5 CASGPTWVTDPNTGELFF
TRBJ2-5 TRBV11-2 CAKGTQYF
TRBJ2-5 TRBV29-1 CSERTGAETQYF
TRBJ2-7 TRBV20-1 CSARKDRDEQYF
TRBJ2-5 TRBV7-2 CASSLEAGETQYF
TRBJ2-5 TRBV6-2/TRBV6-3 CASSIGLAYQETQYF
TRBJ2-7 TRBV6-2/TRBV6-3 CASRLGAGQGYEQYF
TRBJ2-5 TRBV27 CATSDREQETQYF
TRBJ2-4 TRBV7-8 CASSLVVGGLGTGRAKNIQYF
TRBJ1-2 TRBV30 CAWIGQEHGYTF
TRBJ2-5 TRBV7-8 CASSLELQGGPLQETQYF
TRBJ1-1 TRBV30 CAWSVGGAEAFF
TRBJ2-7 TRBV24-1 CATSTPGTYEQYF
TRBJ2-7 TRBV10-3 CAIRGEGSYEQYF
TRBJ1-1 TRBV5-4 CASSFEGARTEAFF
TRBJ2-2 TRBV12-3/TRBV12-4 CASSPGQANTGELFF
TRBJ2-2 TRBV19 CASKDRAPNTGELFF
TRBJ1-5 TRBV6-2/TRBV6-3 CASSYRPPANQPQHF
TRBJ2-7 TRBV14 CASSQLGYEQYF
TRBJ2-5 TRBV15 CATRRGSETQYF
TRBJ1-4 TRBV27 CASSLFPWEKLFF